These 31 T cell receptor beta chains originate from one sample sequenced in a study of T-cell memory formation after mild COVID-19. One entry per CDR3 protein, called by TCRdb with MiXCR from the 5' RACE reads. Altogether about 110,000 distinct CDR3 sequences are present, approximately 17% being singletons, with the ten largest covering 25% to 30%. The sample taken for sequencing was PBMCs or a T cell subset sorted from them (not recorded which). The receptors were gathered from an adult woman who had mild COVID-19 (a few samples of this study predate the infection). Cell type and time point are not known.

This clonotype turned up a few times. The rearrangement joins TRBV30 to TRBJ2-3; 7 nucleotides match TRBD2. The CDR3 length is 13 residues. Germline trimming cut 1 base from V and 4 bases from J; bases unmatched to any gene: 2. CDR1 and CDR2 (germline): GTSNPN, SVGIG (reference sequence). The DNA for the CDR3 is TGTGCCTGGAGTGGGAGCGGGGCAGATACGCAGTATTTT. Translating gives CAWSGSGADTQYF.

This clonotype appeared a few times. This sequence joins TRBV9 and TRBJ2-3; possibly TRBD1 for D (5 bases). CDR3 length equals 15 residues. From germline, CDR1 is SGDLS and CDR2 YYNGEE. V lost 4 bases and J lost 1, with 13 bases in between. The CDR3 region is CASSQHGARTDTQYF. In DNA form, the CDR3 reads TGTGCCAGCAGCCAACATGGGGCCCGCACAGATACGCAGTATTTT. The variable domain in full, with the rest retrieved from reference TRBV9 and TRBJ2-3, is DSGVTQTPKHLITATGQRVTLRCSPRSGDLSVYWYQQSLDQGLQFLIQYYNGEERAKGNILERFSAQQFPDLHSELNLSSLELGDSALYFCASSQHGARTDTQYFGPGTRLTVL.

This clonotype turned up a few times. The rearrangement joins TRBV6-2 or TRBV6-3 to TRBJ2-5; D may be TRBD2 (5 bases). V lost 4 bases to trimming and J lost 4 bases, with 25 bases between them. Germline V gene data show CDR1 as MNHEY and CDR2 as SVGEGT. The CDR3 runs 18 residues. CDR3 sequence: CASSSTIPLSREGETQYF. Written as DNA, the CDR3 is TGTGCCAGCAGTTCGACTATCCCTCTAAGTAGGGAAGGAGAGACCCAGTACTTC.

This clonotype appeared a few times. The genes are TRBV5-1 and TRBJ2-7; D perhaps matches TRBD1 (5 bases). The CDR3 is 15 residues long. CDR1 and CDR2 from the germline V gene are SGHRS and YFSETQ. Deletions cut 0 bases from V and 4 bases from J, with 14 bases between. The CDR3 DNA reads TGCGCCAGCAGCTTGGCTGACAGTCCTGGTTACGAGCAGTACTTC. This codes for CASSLADSPGYEQYF.

This clonotype was counted between two and nine times. The CDR3 loop is CASSPQAANTGELFF. The CDR3 nucleotides are TGTGCCAGCAGTCCCCAAGCGGCGAACACCGGGGAGCTGTTTTTT. The rearrangement uses TRBV6-5 and TRBJ2-2; perhaps TRBD2 as D (5 bases). Germline assignment: CDR1 MNHEY and CDR2 SVGAGI. This CDR3 is 15 amino acids long. Deletions cut 5 bases from V and 0 bases from J, with 10 bases between.

This clonotype came up many times. The DNA of the CDR3 is TGTGCCAGCAGCTTAGAGTTAGCGGGTCAAGATACGCAGTATTTT. It is translated as CASSLELAGQDTQYF. This chain connects TRBV7-9 to TRBJ2-3; 7 bases agree with TRBD2. The V and J ends lost 1 base and 5 bases, in that order; junction bases with no gene match: 6. Germline V gene lookup returns CDR1 SEHNR and CDR2 FQNEAQ (reference sequence). This CDR3 is built from 15 residues. The full variable domain, completed using reference TRBV7-9 and TRBJ2-3, is DTGVSQNPRHKITKRGQNVTFRCDPISEHNRLYWYRQTLGQGPEFLTYFQNEAQLEKSRLLSDRFSAERPKGSFSTLEIQRTEQGDSAMYLCASSLELAGQDTQYFGPGTRLTVL.

The rearrangement joins TRBV24-1 to TRBJ1-2; a weak D match, TRBD1 (6 bases). Trimming took 4 bases from V and 2 from J, leaving 13 bases between them. This CDR3 contains 15 residues. Germline V gives CDR1 KGHDR, CDR2 SFDVKD. For the CDR3, the DNA is TGTGCCACCAGTGACCACAGGGTTTCCAACTATGGCTACACCTTC. Amino acids: CATSDHRVSNYGYTF.

The chain employs TRBV4-3 and TRBJ2-1; 7 positions agree with TRBD1. Trimming removed 0 bases from V and 0 bases from J; junction bases left unmatched: 2. This CDR3 has 16 residues. Germline V lookup: CDR1 LGHNA, CDR2 YSLEER. CDR3 nucleotides: TGCGCCAGCAGCCAAGAAGACAGGGTCTCCTACAATGAGCAGTTCTTC. Amino acids: CASSQEDRVSYNEQFF.

This clonotype was counted only a few times. The J gene is TRBJ2-1, the V gene TRBV29-1; 14 positions match TRBD2. V lost 6 bases and J lost 6; bases outside the gene matches: 4. The CDR3 sequence is 14 residues long. CDR1 is SQVTM, CDR2 ANQGSEA, per germline. CDR3 nucleotide sequence: TGCAGCGTAGAGACTAGCGGGGGGGCCAATGAGCAGTTCTTC. The encoded protein is CSVETSGGANEQFF.

This clonotype came up a few times. V and J are TRBV10-3 and TRBJ2-7; 10 nucleotides match TRBD1. V dropped 2 bases and J dropped 2; count of bases not matched to a gene: 3. CDR1 ENHRY and CDR2 SYGVKD come from the germline V gene. The CDR3 loop spans 15 amino acids. The CDR3 bases are TGTGCCATCAGTGAGACCGGGACAGGGGCCTACGAGCAGTACTTC. This encodes CAISETGTGAYEQYF.

This clonotype was seen a handful of times. At one end the junction does not follow the germline gene, possibly because of a read error. This chain joins TRBV7-7 and TRBJ1-1, with a tentative D call TRBD1 (5 bases). Germline values: CDR1 SSHAT, CDR2 FNYEAQ (reference sequence). This CDR3 is 16 amino acids long. Written as DNA, the CDR3 is TGTGCTAGCAGCTTAGCCGTGGAGGGGATGAACACTGAAGCTTTCTTT. Its translation: CASSLAVEGMNTEAFF.

In this sample, this clonotype turned up a few times. The chain recombines TRBV24-1 with TRBJ2-1; D unresolved. CDR3 length: 16 amino acids. Germline assignment: CDR1 KGHDR and CDR2 SFDVKD. V was cut by 1 base and J by 5 bases, with 14 bases left in between. Written as DNA, the CDR3 is TGTGCCACCAGTGATTTCGACCGCCCGGAGAACAATGAGCAGTTCTTC. Protein sequence: CATSDFDRPENNEQFF.

This chain connects TRBV29-1 to TRBJ2-7; 16 bases agree with TRBD2. Germline CDR1 is SQVTM and CDR2 is ANQGSEA. The J segment lost 3 bases and the V segment lost 3 bases, leaving 14 bases of the junction unmatched. CDR3 length: 19 amino acids. The CDR3 region has the DNA TGCAGCGTTGAGGACAGCGGGACTAGCGGGGGGGCCTTTGGCTACGAGCAGTACTTC. Protein product: CSVEDSGTSGGAFGYEQYF.

This clonotype came up a few times. The V and J genes are TRBV19 and TRBJ2-7, with TRBD2 matching over 7 bases. This CDR3 has 15 residues. Germline assignment: CDR1 LNHDA and CDR2 SQIVND (reference sequence). V shed 3 bases, J shed 4 bases, and the junction held 9 bases outside the gene matches. The CDR3 sequence: CASSIVASGMYEQYF. In nucleotides, the CDR3 is TGTGCCAGTAGTATCGTGGCTAGCGGAATGTACGAGCAGTACTTC.

This clonotype was recorded a few times. The rearrangement joins TRBV7-3 to TRBJ2-1; 8 bases agree with TRBD2. CDR1 is SGHTA, CDR2 FQGTGA, per germline. The CDR3 loop spans 14 amino acids. V trimming: 4 bases; J trimming: 3 bases; junction bases outside the gene matches: 2. CDR3 sequence reads: CASSSAGDYNEQFF. CDR3 nucleotide sequence: TGTGCCAGCAGCTCAGCGGGAGACTACAATGAGCAGTTCTTC.

This clonotype has a count of ten or more. J is TRBJ2-1 and V is TRBV7-6, with 11 bases that match TRBD2. Looked up from germline, CDR1 is SGHVS and CDR2 is FNYEAQ. V was clipped by 1 base and J by 3 bases; unmatched bases: 14. The CDR3 is made up of 20 amino acids. As DNA, the CDR3 is TGTGCCAGCAGCTTAGAGAGCCGCCTAGCGGGGGGACCGCTCTACAATGAGCAGTTCTTC. It is translated as CASSLESRLAGGPLYNEQFF.

This clonotype has only a few counts. J is TRBJ2-7 and V is TRBV4-1; TRBD1 aligns across 7 bases. The CDR3 consists of 16 residues. With V trimmed by 2 bases and J by 3 bases, 10 bases remained unmatched. Germline V gene sequence: CDR1 MGHRA, CDR2 YSYEKL. The CDR3 sequence: CASSQNPGQQHYEQYF. The CDR3 bases are TGCGCCAGCAGCCAAAACCCGGGACAGCAGCACTACGAGCAGTACTTC.

This clonotype has only one observation. The V gene is TRBV20-1, the J gene TRBJ1-1, with TRBD1 matching 7 bases. V lost 3 bases to trimming and J lost 10 bases; unmatched junction nucleotides: 20. CDR3 size: 16 residues. The V gene's germline CDR1 is DFQATT and CDR2 SNEGSKA (reference sequence). The CDR3 nucleotides read TGCAGTGCTAGCGGGGACAGCCGAACACTCAACGTCGGAGCTTTCTTT. Translated: CSASGDSRTLNVGAFF.

The genes are TRBV5-4 and TRBJ1-1, with D hard to call. The ends were cut back, 0 bases at V and 1 base at J, with 10 bases in the middle. Germline V gives CDR1 SGHNT, CDR2 YYREEE (reference sequence). CDR3 size: 15 residues. The CDR3 DNA is TGTGCCAGCAGCTTGGAGGTGGGATGGAACACTGAAGCTTTCTTT. This gives the protein CASSLEVGWNTEAFF.

The rearrangement joins TRBV4-1 to TRBJ2-5; D is ambiguous. From germline, CDR1 is MGHRA and CDR2 YSYEKL. The CDR3 runs to 14 residues. With 1 base removed from V and 9 bases from J, the gap between germline ends came to 15 bases. The CDR3 reads CASSQGPGAQPQYF. CDR3 sequence (DNA): TGCGCCAGCAGCCAAGGGCCCGGTGCGCAGCCCCAGTACTTC.

The V call is TRBV12-3 or TRBV12-4, the J call TRBJ1-2; perhaps TRBD1 as D (5 bases). This CDR3 has 11 amino acids. V lost 4 bases and J 7 bases, leaving 7 bases between the germline ends. In nucleotides, the CDR3 is TGTGCCAGCAGTTCGGGACTTGGCTACACCTTC. Its protein is CASSSGLGYTF.

This clonotype was seen only a few times. The chain is built from TRBV15 and TRBJ2-3, with 9 bases matching TRBD1. CDR1 LNHNV and CDR2 YYDKDF come from the germline V gene (reference sequence). The V segment lost 5 bases and the J segment 2 bases; nucleotides outside the gene matches: 8. The CDR3 loop spans 16 amino acids. CDR3 DNA sequence: TGTGCCACCAGCCCGACCCGGACAGGGGTCACAGATACGCAGTATTTT. The encoded protein is CATSPTRTGVTDTQYF.

This clonotype was picked up a small number of times. This rearrangement joins TRBV11-2 to TRBJ2-3; 7 nucleotides align to TRBD2. J lost 6 bases, V lost 4 bases, and 10 bases had no gene match. CDR3 length equals 15 residues. In germline, CDR1 is SGHAT, CDR2 FQNNGV. The CDR3 DNA sequence: TGTGCCAGCAGCTACTCCCCGGGGGGAGGGGATACGCAGTATTTT. It is translated as CASSYSPGGGDTQYF.

The chain has TRBV29-1 and TRBJ2-1, with 8 positions matching TRBD2. Germline lookup yields CDR1 SQVTM and CDR2 ANQGSEA. The CDR3 sequence is 14 residues long. The V segment lost 8 bases and the J segment 5 bases; nucleotides outside the gene matches: 11. The CDR3 DNA sequence: TGCAGCCCGGCAGCTCGGCGGGGGGACAATGAGCAGTTCTTC. This codes for CSPAARRGDNEQFF.

The V and J genes are TRBV9 and TRBJ1-2; TRBD1 matches at 9 bases. The germline CDR1 and CDR2 sequences are SGDLS and YYNGEE. J lost 8 bases, V lost 4 bases, and 15 bases had no gene match. This CDR3 is built from 16 residues. The chain's CDR3 is CASSPNWGTGSQGYTF. The CDR3, as DNA: TGTGCCAGCAGCCCCAACTGGGGGACAGGGTCTCAAGGCTACACCTTC.

This clonotype has just a few counts. The chain joins TRBV12-3 or TRBV12-4 to TRBJ2-3; no clear D. V was trimmed by 2 bases and J by 4 bases, leaving 10 bases between them. This CDR3 has 14 residues. This CDR3 reads CASSLPLNPDTQYF. In nucleotides, the CDR3 is TGTGCCAGCAGTTTACCCTTAAACCCAGATACGCAGTATTTT.

In this sample, this clonotype turned up many times. The chain has TRBV9 and TRBJ1-1; 7 nucleotides match TRBD1. CDR3 length equals 14 residues. Germline V gene lookup returns CDR1 SGDLS and CDR2 YYNGEE. V gave up 4 bases and J gave up 4 bases; unmatched junction bases: 7. The CDR3 DNA follows: TGTGCCAGCAGCCAGGGGGGGGCTAGCACTGAAGCTTTCTTT. Its protein is CASSQGGASTEAFF.

This chain joins TRBV6-5 and TRBJ2-5; 9 nucleotides agree with TRBD1. V shed 6 bases and J 4 bases; nucleotides not matched to a gene: 6. This CDR3 contains 14 residues. The germline gives CDR1 MNHEY, CDR2 SVGAGI. This chain's CDR3 is CASRPDRGSETQYF. In DNA form, the CDR3 reads TGTGCCAGCAGACCGGACAGGGGTTCAGAGACCCAGTACTTC.

A few counts support this clonotype. The V call is TRBV4-1, the J call TRBJ1-5; D is undetermined. The V end was cut by 0 bases, the J end by 5 bases, with 11 bases between. Germline V gives CDR1 MGHRA, CDR2 YSYEKL. This CDR3 is built from 15 residues. CDR3 residues: CASSQEIGPYQPQHF. The CDR3 region has the DNA TGCGCCAGCAGCCAAGAAATAGGGCCCTATCAGCCCCAGCATTTT.

V is TRBV5-4 and J is TRBJ2-1; D remains ambiguous. Germline CDR1 is SGHNT and CDR2 is YYREEE (reference sequence). The CDR3 is 12 residues long. The V end was cut by 2 bases, the J end by 9 bases, with 9 bases between. For the CDR3, the DNA is TGTGCCAGCAGCTTTGGGGTTGGTGAGCAGTTCTTC. Translation: CASSFGVGEQFF.

This clonotype was seen a few times. The chain couples TRBV12-3 or TRBV12-4 to TRBJ1-2; D unresolved. V gave up 3 bases and J gave up 2 bases, with 13 bases separating them. The CDR3 is 15 residues long. CDR3 DNA: TGTGCCAGCAGTTTGCCGTATCGGGGAAACTATGGCTACACCTTC. Amino acid sequence: CASSLPYRGNYGYTF.